This TCR beta chain is drawn from a study of persistence of HIV-infected CD4 T cells. Sequencing used immunoSEQ version 4 in survey mode. TCRdb keeps only in-frame clones here, not all; method: immunoSEQ multiplex PCR. The sample has more than 45,000 clones; more than 60% are singletons. Stimulation used approximately 9.5 ug/mL lysate from CMV-infected fibroblasts. CD40L/CD69 double-negative CD45RO-high memory CD4+ T cells were collected. CD4+ T cell counts exceeded 400 cells/uL; CMV serology was positive. CDR1 LGHDT and CDR2 YNNKEL come from the germline V gene (reference sequence). The CDR3 loop spans 13 amino acids. Trimming removed 4 bases from V and 3 bases from J, with 10 bases in between. Findings of the study overall: Degenerate expanded CDR3beta sequences were enriched among CMV- and Gag-responding cells.

As for this clone: The target antigen is unknown.

This chain joins TRBV3-1 (or the pseudogene TRBV3-2) and TRBJ2-7, with D perhaps assigned TRBD1 or TRBD2 (5 bases each). The sequencing here drew on CD4+ T cells sorted from PBMCs after roughly 20-hour stimulation, taken from a patient who received antiretroviral therapy. This TCR derives from an adult man with HIV who was CMV-seropositive. The CDR3 DNA sequence: TGTGCCAGCAGCCTATGGGACCACTACGAGCAGTACTTC. Residues: CASSLWDHYEQYF.